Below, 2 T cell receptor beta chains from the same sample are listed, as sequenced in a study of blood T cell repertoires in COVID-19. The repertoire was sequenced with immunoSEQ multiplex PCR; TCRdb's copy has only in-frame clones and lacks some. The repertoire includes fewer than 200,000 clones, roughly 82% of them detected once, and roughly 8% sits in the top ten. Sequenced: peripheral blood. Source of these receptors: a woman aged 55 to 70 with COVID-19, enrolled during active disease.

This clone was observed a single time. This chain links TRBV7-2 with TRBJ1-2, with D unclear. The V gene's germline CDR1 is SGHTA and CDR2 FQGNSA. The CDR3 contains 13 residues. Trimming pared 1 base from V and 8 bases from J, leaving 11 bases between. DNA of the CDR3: TGTGCCAGCAGCTTAGTTGCGGTTGGAGGCTACACCTTC. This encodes CASSLVAVGGYTF. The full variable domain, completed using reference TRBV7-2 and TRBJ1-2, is GAGVSQSPSNKVTEKGKDVELRCDPISGHTALYWYRQSLGQGLEFLIYFQGNSAPDKSGLPSDRFSAERTGGSVSTLTIQRTQQEDSAVYLCASSLVAVGGYTFGSGTRLTVV.

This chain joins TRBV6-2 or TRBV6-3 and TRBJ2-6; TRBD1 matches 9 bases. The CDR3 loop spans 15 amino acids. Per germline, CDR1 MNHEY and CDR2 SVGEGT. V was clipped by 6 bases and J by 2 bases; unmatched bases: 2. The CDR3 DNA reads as TGTGCCAGCAGCCGGACAGGGGCTGGGGCCAACGTCCTGACTTTC. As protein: CASSRTGAGANVLTF.